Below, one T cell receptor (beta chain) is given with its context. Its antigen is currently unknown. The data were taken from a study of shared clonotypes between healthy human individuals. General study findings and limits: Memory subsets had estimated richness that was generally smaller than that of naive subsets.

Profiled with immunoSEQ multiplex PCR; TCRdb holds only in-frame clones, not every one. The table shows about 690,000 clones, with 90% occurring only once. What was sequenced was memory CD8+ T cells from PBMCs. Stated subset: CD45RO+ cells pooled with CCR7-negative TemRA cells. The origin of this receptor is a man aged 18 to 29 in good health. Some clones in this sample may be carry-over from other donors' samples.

This chain's CDR3 is CAISESVAGGRETQYF. CDR3 in DNA: TGTGCCATCAGTGAGTCGGTAGCGGGAGGGCGAGAGACCCAGTACTTC. The chain is built from TRBV10-3 and TRBJ2-5; 11 positions agree with TRBD2. Unmatched junction bases numbered 4, after V lost 0 bases and J lost 4 bases. The length of the CDR3 is 16 residues. Per germline, CDR1 ENHRY and CDR2 SYGVKD.